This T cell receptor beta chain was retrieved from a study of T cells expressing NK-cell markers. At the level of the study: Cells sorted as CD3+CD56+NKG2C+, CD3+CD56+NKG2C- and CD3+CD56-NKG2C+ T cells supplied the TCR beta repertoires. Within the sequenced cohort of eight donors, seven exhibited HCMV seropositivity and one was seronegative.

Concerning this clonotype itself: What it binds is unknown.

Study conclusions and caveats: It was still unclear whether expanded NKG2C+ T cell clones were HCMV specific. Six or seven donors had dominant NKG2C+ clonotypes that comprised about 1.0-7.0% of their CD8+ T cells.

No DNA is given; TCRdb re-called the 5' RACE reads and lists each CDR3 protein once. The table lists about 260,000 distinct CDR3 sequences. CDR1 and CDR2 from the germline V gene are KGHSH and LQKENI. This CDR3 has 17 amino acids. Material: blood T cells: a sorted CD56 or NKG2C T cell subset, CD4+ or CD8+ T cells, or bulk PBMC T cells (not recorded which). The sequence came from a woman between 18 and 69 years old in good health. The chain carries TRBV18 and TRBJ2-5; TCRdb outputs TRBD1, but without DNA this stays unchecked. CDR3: CASSPPANAGTRETQYF.